A single sample is the source of the 2 T cell receptor beta chains below, sequenced in a study of OX40 agonist ivuxolimab in advanced cancers. TCRdb's copy holds only in-frame clones and misses some; the assay was immunoSEQ multiplex PCR. Of about 53,000 clones in the sample, 75% to 90% are singletons; the top ten hold approximately 11%. The source material was CD4+ or CD8+ T cells sorted from blood, sampled in a trial of the OX40 agonist ivuxolimab. The receptors shown here come from an adult with an advanced solid tumor such as melanoma, head and neck, liver or kidney cancer.

The V call is TRBV28, the J call TRBJ1-1; 9 bases agree with TRBD1. CDR1 and CDR2 from the germline V gene are MDHEN and SYDVKM. CDR3 length: 15 amino acids. The J segment lost 6 bases and the V segment lost 6 bases, leaving 11 bases of the junction unmatched. As DNA, the CDR3 is TGTGCCAGCAGAACCACCGGGACAGGGTTTTCTGAAGCTTTCTTT. It is translated as CASRTTGTGFSEAFF.

This CDR3 is CASSHPDRATSQETQYF. The CDR3 DNA reads TGCGCCAGCAGCCACCCTGACAGGGCAACCTCACAAGAGACCCAGTACTTC. The chain uses TRBV4-1 and TRBJ2-5, with 7 bases matching TRBD1. V shed 3 bases, J shed 2 bases, and the junction held 12 bases outside the gene matches. The CDR3 runs to 17 residues. Germline loops: CDR1 MGHRA, CDR2 YSYEKL.